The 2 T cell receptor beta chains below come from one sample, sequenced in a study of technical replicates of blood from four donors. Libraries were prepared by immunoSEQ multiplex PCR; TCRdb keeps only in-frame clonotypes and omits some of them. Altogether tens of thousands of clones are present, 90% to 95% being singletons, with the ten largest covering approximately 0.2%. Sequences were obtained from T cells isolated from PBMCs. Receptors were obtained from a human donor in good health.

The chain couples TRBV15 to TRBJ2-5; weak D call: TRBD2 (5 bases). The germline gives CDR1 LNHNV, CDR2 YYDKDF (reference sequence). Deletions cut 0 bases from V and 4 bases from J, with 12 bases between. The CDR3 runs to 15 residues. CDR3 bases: TGTGCCACCAGCAGAGATCGGGCTGGAGGAGAGACCCAGTACTTC. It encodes CATSRDRAGGETQYF.

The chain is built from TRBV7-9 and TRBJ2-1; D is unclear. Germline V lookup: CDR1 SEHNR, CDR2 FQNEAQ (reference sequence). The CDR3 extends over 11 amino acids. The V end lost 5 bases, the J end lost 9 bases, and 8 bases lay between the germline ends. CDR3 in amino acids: CASSAGGEQFF. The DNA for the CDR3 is TGTGCCAGCAGCGCCGGTGGTGAGCAGTTCTTC.